This T cell receptor beta chain was found in a study of human CD8 memory T cell subsets. UMI-labeled 5' RACE was used, and it produced the TCR beta libraries. Reprocessing the 5' RACE reads, TCRdb reports a single entry for every CDR3 protein and omits DNA. The sample features 5,000 to 6,000 distinct CDR3 sequences, with around 30% in its top ten. The authors enriched total CD8+ T cells by negative magnetic separation. Germline assignment: CDR1 LNHDA and CDR2 SQIVND (reference sequence). This CDR3 spans 17 amino acids. By frequency, this clonotype is medium-sized. What it binds is unknown. Findings and caveats of the study: Among the subsets, Chao1 estimates suggested that stem-like memory T cells were more diverse than precursor exhausted T cells. Exclusively the beta chains of the T cell receptor underwent sequencing in this study. Stem-like memory T cell repertoires overlapped minimally with precursor exhausted T cell repertoires.

The TCR originated in a human donor in good health. J is TRBJ2-3 and V is TRBV19. Sequenced input: CD8+ effector memory T cells (TEM) sorted from PBMCs. The subset: effector memory CD8 T cells, CCR7- CD45RO+ CD95+. The CDR3 spells CASSIRSETPRKDTQYF. Complete variable domain (other parts from reference TRBV19 and TRBJ2-3): DGGITQSPKYLFRKEGQNVTLSCEQNLNHDAMYWYRQDPGQGLRLIYYSQIVNDFQKGDIAEGYSVSREKKESFPLTVTSAQKNPTAFYLCASSIRSETPRKDTQYFGPGTRLTVL.